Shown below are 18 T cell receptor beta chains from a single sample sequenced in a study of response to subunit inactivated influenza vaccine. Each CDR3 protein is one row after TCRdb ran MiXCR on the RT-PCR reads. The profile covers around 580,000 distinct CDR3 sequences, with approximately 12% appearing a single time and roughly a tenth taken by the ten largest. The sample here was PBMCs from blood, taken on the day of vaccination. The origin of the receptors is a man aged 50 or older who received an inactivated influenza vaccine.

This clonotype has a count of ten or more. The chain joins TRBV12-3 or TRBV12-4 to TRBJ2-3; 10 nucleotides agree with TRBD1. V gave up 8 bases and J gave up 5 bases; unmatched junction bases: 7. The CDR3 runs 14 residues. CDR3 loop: CASVDRGLVDTQYF. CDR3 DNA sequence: TGTGCCAGCGTTGACAGGGGGCTAGTAGATACGCAGTATTTT.

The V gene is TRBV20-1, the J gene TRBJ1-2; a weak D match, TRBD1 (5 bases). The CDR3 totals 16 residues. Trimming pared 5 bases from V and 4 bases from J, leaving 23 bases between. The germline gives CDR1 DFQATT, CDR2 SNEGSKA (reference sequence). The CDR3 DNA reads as TGCAGTGCTCAGAGTATGGGGGGGGGATCGGGCTATGGCTACACCTTC. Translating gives CSAQSMGGGSGYGYTF.

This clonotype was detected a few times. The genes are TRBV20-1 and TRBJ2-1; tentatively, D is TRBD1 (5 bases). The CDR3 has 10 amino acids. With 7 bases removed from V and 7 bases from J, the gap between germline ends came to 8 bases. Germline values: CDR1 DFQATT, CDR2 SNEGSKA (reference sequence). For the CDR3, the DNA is TGCAGTGTAAAGGGGAATGAGCAGTTCTTC. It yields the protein CSVKGNEQFF.

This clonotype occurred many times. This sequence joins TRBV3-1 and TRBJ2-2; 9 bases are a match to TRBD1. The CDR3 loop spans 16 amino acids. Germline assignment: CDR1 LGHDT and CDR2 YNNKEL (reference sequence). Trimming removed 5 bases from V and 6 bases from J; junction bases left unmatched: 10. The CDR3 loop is CASSAIGQGKSGELFF. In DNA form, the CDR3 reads TGTGCCAGCAGCGCCATCGGACAGGGGAAATCCGGGGAGCTGTTTTTT.

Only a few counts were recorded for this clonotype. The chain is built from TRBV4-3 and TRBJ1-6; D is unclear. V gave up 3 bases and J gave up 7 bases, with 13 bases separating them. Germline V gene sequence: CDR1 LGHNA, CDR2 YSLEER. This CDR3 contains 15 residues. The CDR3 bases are TGCGCCAGCAGCCAGGATCGCCTATTCAATTCACCCCTCCACTTT. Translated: CASSQDRLFNSPLHF.

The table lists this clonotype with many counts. The CDR3 reads CASSLLDRGLWNEQFF. The CDR3 DNA sequence: TGTGCCAGCAGCTTGCTGGACAGGGGGCTTTGGAATGAGCAGTTCTTC. The V and J genes are TRBV5-5 and TRBJ2-1, with 11 bases aligning to TRBD1. The germline V gene encodes CDR1 SGHKS and CDR2 YYEKEE (reference sequence). V was pared by 1 base and J by 7 bases, with 7 bases of the junction left unmatched. The CDR3 runs to 16 residues.

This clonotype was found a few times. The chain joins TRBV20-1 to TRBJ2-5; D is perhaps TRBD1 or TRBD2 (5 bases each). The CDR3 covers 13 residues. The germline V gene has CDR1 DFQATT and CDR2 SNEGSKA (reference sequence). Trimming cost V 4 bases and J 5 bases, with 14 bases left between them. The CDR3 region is CSATRDPRETQYF. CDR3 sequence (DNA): TGCAGTGCTACCCGGGACCCCAGGGAGACCCAGTACTTC.

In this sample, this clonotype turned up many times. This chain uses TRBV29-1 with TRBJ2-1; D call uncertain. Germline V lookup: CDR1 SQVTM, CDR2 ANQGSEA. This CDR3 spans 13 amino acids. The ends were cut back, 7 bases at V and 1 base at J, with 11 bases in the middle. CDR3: CSAGSKSYNEQFF. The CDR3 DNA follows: TGCAGCGCTGGTTCAAAATCCTACAATGAGCAGTTCTTC.

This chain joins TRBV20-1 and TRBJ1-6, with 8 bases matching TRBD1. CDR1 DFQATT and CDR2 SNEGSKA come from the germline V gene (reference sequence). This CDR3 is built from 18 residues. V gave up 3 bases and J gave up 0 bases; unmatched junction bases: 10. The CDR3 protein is CSASPIDRGGSYNSPLHF. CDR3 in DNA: TGCAGTGCTAGCCCAATAGACAGGGGAGGCTCCTATAATTCACCCCTCCACTTT.

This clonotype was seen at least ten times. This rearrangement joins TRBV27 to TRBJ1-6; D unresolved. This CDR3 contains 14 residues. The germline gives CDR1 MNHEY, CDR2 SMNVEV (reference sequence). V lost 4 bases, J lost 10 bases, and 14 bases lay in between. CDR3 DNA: TGTGCCAGCAGTTGGGCGCTGTCTTCGTCACCCCTCCACTTT. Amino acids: CASSWALSSSPLHF.

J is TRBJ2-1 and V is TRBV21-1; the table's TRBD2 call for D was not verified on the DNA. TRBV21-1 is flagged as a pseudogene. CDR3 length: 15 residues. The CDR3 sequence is CASSKGSGRVDEQFF. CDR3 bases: TGTGCCAGCAGCAAAGGGAGCGGGAGAGTCGATGAGCAGTTCTTC.

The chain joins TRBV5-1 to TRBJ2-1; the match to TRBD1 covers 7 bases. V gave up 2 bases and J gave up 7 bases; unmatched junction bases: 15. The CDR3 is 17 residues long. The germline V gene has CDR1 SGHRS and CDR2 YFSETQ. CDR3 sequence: CASSFLQGSLVLNEQFF. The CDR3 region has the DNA TGCGCCAGCAGCTTTTTACAGGGGTCTCTTGTCCTTAATGAGCAGTTCTTC.

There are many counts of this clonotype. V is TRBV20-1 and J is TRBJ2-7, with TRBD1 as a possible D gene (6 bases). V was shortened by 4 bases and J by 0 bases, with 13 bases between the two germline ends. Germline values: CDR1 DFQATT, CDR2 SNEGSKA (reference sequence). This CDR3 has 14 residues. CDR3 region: CSATRQDLSYEQYF. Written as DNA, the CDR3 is TGCAGTGCTACCCGACAGGACCTCTCCTACGAGCAGTACTTC.

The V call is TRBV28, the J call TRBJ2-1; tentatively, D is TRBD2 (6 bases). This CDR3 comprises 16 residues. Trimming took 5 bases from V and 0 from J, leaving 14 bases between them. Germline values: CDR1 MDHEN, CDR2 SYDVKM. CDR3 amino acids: CASSLIAERSYNEQFF. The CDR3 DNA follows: TGTGCCAGCAGTCTAATAGCGGAACGCTCCTACAATGAGCAGTTCTTC.

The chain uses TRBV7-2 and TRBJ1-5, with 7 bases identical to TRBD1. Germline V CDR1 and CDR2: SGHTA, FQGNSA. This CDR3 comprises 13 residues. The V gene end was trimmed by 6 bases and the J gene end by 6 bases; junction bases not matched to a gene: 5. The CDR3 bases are TGTGCCAGCAGTAACAGGGGTTCTCAGCCCCAGCATTTT. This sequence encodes CASSNRGSQPQHF.

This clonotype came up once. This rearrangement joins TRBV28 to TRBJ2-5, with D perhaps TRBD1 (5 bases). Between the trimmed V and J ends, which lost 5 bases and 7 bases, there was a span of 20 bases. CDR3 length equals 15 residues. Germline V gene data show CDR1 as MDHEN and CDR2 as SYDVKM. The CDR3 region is CASSHRIRGKGTQYF. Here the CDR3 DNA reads TGTGCCAGCAGTCACAGGATTCGCGGTAAAGGGACCCAGTACTTC. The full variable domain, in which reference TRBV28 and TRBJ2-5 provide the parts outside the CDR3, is DVKVTQSSRYLVKRTGEKVFLECVQDMDHENMFWYRQDPGLGLRLIYFSYDVKMKEKGDIPEGYSVSREKKERFSLILESASTNQTSMYLCASSHRIRGKGTQYFGPGTRLLVL.

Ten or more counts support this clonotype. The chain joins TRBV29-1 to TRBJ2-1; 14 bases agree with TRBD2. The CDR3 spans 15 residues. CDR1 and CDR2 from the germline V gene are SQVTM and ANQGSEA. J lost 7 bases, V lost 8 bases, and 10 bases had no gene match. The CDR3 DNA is TGCAGCTTCCTAGGCGGGACTAGCGGGGGAAATGAGCAGTTCTTC. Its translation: CSFLGGTSGGNEQFF.

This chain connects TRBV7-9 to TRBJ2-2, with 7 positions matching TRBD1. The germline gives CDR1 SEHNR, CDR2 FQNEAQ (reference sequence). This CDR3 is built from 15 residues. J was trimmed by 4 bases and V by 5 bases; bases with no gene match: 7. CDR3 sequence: CASSARTGSTGELFF. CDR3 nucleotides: TGTGCCAGCAGCGCCCGGACAGGATCCACCGGGGAGCTGTTTTTT.